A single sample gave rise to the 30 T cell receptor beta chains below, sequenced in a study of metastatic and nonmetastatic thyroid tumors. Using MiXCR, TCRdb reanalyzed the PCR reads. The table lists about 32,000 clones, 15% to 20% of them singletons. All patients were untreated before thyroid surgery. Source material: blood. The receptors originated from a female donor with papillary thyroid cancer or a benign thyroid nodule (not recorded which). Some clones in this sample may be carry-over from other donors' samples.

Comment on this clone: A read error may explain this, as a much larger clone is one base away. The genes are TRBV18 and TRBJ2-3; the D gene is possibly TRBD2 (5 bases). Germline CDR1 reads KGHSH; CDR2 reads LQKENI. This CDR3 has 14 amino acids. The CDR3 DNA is TGTGCCAGCTCACCGTCGGCTAGCACAGATACGCGGTATTTT. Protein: CASSPSASTDTRYF.

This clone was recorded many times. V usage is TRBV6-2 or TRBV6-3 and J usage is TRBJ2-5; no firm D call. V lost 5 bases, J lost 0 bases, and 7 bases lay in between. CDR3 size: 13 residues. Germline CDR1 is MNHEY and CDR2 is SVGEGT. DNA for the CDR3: TGTGCCAGCAGTCTCGGCGACCAAGAGACCCAGTACTTC. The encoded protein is CASSLGDQETQYF.

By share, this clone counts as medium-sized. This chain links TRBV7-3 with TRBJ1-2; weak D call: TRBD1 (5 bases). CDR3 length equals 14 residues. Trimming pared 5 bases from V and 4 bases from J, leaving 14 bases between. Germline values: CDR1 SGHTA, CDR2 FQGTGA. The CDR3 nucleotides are TGTGCCAGCAGCCCCCTGGGGGGTAGCTATGGCTACACCTTC. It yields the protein CASSPLGGSYGYTF.

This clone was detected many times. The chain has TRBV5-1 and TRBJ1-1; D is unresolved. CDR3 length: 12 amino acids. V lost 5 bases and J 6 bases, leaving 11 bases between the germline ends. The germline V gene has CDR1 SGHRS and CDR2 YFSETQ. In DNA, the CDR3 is TGCGCCAGCAGTTCACAAGGCGCTGAAGCTTTCTTT. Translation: CASSSQGAEAFF.

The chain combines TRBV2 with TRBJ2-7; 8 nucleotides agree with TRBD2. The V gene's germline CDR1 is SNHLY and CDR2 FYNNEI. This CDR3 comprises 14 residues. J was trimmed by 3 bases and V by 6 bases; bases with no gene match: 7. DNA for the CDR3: TGTGCCAGCAGCTCGGGGGGGGGGTACTACGAGCAGTACTTC. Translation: CASSSGGGYYEQYF.

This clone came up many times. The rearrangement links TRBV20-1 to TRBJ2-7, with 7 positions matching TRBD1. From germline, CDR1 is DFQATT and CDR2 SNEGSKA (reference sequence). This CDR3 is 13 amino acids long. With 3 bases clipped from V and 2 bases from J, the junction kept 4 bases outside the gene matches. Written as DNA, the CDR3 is TGCAGTGCTAGTAAGGGGGCGGCCTACGAGCAGTACTTC. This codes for CSASKGAAYEQYF.

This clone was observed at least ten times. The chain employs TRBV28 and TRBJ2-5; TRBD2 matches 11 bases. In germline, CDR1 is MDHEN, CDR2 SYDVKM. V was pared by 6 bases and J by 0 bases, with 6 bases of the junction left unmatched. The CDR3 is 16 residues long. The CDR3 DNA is TGTGCCAGCAGGCTAGCGGGAGGCCTGTACCAAGAGACCCAGTACTTC. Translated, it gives CASRLAGGLYQETQYF.

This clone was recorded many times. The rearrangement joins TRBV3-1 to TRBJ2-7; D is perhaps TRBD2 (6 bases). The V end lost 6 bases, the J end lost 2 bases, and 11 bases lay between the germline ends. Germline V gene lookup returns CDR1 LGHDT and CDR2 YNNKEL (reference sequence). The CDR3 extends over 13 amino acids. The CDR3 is CASSAGMTYEQYF. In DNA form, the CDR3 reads TGTGCCAGCAGTGCGGGGATGACCTACGAGCAGTACTTC.

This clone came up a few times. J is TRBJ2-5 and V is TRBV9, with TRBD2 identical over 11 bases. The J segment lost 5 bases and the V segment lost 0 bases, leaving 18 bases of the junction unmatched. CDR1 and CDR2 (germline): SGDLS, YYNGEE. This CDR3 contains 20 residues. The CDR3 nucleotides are TGTGCCAGCAGCGTAGGTAGCGGGGGGGACCCCGGATACTTGACGGAGACCCAGTACTTC. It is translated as CASSVGSGGDPGYLTETQYF.

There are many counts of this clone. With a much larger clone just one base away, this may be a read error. In DNA, the CDR3 is TGTGCCAGCAGTGAAGACACAGGGAATAATTCACCCCTCTACTTT. Amino acids: CASSEDTGNNSPLYF. The chain uses TRBV6-1 and TRBJ1-6; TRBD1 is a possible D gene (6 bases). The CDR3 covers 15 residues. Germline CDR1 reads MNHNS; CDR2 reads SASEGT.

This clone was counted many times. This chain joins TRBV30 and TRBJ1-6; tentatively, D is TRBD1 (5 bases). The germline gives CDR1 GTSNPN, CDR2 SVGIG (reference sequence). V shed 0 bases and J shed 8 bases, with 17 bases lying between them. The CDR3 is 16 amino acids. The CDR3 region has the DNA TGTGCCTGGAGTGTCCCAGGGACCGTGACTCATTCACCCCTCCACTTT. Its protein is CAWSVPGTVTHSPLHF.

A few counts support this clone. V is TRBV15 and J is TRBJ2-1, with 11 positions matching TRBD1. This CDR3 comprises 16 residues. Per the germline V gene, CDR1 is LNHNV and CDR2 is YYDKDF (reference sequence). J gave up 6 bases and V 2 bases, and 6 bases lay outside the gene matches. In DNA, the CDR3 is TGTGCCACCAGCAGACTGGTCGGGACAGGGGGCAATGAGCAGTTCTTC. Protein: CATSRLVGTGGNEQFF.

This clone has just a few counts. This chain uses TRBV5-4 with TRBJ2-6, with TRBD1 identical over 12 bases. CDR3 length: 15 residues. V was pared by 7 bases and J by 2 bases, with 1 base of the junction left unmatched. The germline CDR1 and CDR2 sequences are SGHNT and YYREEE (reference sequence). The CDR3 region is CASGTGGAGANVLTF. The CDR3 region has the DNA TGTGCCAGCGGGACAGGGGGCGCTGGGGCCAACGTCCTGACTTTC. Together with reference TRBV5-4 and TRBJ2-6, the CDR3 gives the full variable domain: ETGVTQSPTHLIKTRGQQVTLRCSSQSGHNTVSWYQQALGQGPQFIFQYYREEENGRGNFPPRFSGLQFPNYSSELNVNALELDDSALYLCASGTGGAGANVLTFGAGSRLTVL.

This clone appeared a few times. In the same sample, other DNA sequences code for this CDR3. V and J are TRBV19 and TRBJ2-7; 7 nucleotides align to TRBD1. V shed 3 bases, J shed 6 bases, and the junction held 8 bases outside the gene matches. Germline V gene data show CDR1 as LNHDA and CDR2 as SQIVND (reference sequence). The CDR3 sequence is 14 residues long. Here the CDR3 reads CASSIRDSSCEQYF. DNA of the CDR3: TGTGCCAGTAGTATCCGGGACAGCTCATGCGAGCAGTACTTC.

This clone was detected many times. Here the CDR3 DNA reads TGTGCCAGCTCAATACAGGGGGCAACTAATGAAAAACTGTTTTTT. It specifies CASSIQGATNEKLFF. The V call is TRBV18, the J call TRBJ1-4; 8 nucleotides line up with TRBD1. The CDR3 covers 15 residues. Germline V gene sequence: CDR1 KGHSH, CDR2 LQKENI. The junction had 2 bases not matched to a gene; V was cut back by 5 bases and J by 0 bases. Full variable domain (rest looked up from reference TRBV18 and TRBJ1-4): NAGVMQNPRHLVRRRGQEARLRCSPMKGHSHVYWYRQLPEEGLKFMVYLQKENIIDESGMPKERFSAEFPKEGPSILRIQQVVRGDSAAYFCASSIQGATNEKLFFGSGTQLSVL.

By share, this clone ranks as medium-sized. The CDR3 bases are TGTGCCAGCGAGAGAGGCGGTTCGAACACCGGGGAGCTGTTTTTT. Its protein is CASERGGSNTGELFF. The chain employs TRBV6-1 and TRBJ2-2; D unresolved. V lost 8 bases, J lost 0 bases, and 13 bases lay in between. Germline-derived CDR1 and CDR2 are MNHNS and SASEGT. The CDR3 consists of 15 residues.

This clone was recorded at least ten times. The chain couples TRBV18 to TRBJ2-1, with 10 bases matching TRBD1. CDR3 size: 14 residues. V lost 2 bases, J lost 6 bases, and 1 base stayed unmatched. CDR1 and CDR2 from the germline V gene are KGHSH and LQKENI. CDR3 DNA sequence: TGTGCCAGCTCACCAGGGACAGGGGCCAATGAGCAGTTCTTC. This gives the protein CASSPGTGANEQFF.

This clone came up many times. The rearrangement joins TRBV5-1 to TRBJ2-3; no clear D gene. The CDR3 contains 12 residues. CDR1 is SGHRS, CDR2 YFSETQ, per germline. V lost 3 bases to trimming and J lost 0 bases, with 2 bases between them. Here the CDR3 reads CASSWSTDTQYF. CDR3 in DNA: TGCGCCAGCAGCTGGAGCACAGATACGCAGTATTTT. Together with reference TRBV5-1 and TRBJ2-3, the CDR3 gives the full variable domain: KAGVTQTPRYLIKTRGQQVTLSCSPISGHRSVSWYQQTPGQGLQFLFEYFSETQRNKGNFPGRFSGRQFSNSRSEMNVSTLELGDSALYLCASSWSTDTQYFGPGTRLTVL.

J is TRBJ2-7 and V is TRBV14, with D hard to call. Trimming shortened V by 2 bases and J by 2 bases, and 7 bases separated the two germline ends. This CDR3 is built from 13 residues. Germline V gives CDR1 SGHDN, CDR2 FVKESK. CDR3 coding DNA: TGTGCCAGCAGCCAACGAGGAGCCTACGAGCAGTACTTC. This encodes CASSQRGAYEQYF.

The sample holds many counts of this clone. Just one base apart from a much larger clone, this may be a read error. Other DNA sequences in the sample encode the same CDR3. The CDR3 loop reads CASSSWTGTDTQYF. The CDR3 DNA follows: TGTGCCAGCAGCTCTTGGACGGGGACAGATACGCAGTATTTT. The chain uses TRBV27 and TRBJ2-3; D is perhaps TRBD2 (5 bases). The V end was cut by 6 bases, the J end by 3 bases, with 13 bases between. The CDR3 consists of 14 residues. From germline, CDR1 is MNHEY and CDR2 SMNVEV (reference sequence).

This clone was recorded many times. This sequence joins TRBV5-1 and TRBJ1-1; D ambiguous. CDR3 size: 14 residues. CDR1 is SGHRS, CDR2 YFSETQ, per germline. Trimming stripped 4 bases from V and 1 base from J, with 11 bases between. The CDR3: CASSRARENTEAFF. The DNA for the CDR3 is TGCGCCAGCAGCAGGGCCAGAGAGAACACTGAAGCTTTCTTT.

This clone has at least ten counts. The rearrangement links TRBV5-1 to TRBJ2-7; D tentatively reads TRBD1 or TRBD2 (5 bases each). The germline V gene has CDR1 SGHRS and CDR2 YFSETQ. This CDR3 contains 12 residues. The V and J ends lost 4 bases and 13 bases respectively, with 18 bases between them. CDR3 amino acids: CASSAEGSSSYF. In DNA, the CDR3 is TGCGCCAGCAGCGCCGAGGGGTCCTCTTCTTACTTC.

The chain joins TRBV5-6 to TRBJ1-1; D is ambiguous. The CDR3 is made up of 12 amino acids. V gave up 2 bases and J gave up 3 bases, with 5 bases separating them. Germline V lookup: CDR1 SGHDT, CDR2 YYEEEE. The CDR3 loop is CASSFGDTEAFF. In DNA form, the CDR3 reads TGTGCCAGCAGCTTCGGGGACACTGAAGCTTTCTTT. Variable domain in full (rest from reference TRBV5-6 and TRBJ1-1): DAGVTQSPTHLIKTRGQQVTLRCSPKSGHDTVSWYQQALGQGPQFIFQYYEEEERQRGNFPDRFSGHQFPNYSSELNVNALLLGDSALYLCASSFGDTEAFFGQGTRLTVV.

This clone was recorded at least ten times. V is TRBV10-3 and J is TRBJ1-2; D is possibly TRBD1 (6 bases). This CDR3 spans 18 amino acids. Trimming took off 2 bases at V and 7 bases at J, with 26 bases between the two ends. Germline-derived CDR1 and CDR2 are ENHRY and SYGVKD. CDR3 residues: CAISEGGGRGAIERGYTF. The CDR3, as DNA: TGTGCCATCAGTGAGGGGGGCGGAAGAGGGGCGATAGAACGTGGCTACACCTTC.

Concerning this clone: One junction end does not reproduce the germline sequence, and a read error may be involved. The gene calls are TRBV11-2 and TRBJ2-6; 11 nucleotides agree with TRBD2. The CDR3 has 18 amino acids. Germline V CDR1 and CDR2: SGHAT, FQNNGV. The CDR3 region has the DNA TGTGCCAGCAGCCCCCAGAGACTAGCGGGGATGGGGGCCAACTTCCTGACTTTC. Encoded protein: CASSPQRLAGMGANFLTF.

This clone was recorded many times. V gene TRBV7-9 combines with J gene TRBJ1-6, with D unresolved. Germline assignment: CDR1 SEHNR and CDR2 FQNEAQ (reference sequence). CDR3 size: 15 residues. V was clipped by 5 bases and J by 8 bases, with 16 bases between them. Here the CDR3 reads CASSNLRAEYSPLHF. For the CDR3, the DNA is TGTGCCAGCAGCAACTTAAGGGCAGAGTATTCACCCCTCCACTTT. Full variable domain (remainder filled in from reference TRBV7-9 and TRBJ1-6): DTGVSQNPRHKITKRGQNVTFRCDPISEHNRLYWYRQTLGQGPEFLTYFQNEAQLEKSRLLSDRFSAERPKGSFSTLEIQRTEQGDSAMYLCASSNLRAEYSPLHFGNGTRLTVT.

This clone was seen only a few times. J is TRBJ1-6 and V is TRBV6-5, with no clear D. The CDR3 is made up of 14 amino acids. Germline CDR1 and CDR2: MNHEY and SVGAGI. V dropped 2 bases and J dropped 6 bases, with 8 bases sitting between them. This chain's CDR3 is CASSYLVGNSPLHF. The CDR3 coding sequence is TGTGCCAGCAGTTACCTGGTGGGTAATTCACCCCTCCACTTT.

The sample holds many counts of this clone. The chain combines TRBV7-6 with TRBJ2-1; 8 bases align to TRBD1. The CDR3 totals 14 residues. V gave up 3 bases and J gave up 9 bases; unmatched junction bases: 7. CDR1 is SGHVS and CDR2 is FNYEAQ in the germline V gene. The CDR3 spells CASSFDQGAGEQFF. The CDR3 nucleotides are TGTGCCAGCAGCTTCGACCAGGGGGCCGGTGAGCAGTTCTTC.

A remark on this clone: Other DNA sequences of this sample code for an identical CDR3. DNA of the CDR3: TGCAGTGAGGCTCGGGGCAACAATGAGCAGTTCTTC. Its protein product is CSEARGNNEQFF. This chain uses TRBV20-1 with TRBJ2-1; D possibly uses TRBD1 or TRBD2 (5 bases each). The CDR3 has 12 residues. Trimming pared 7 bases from V and 5 bases from J, leaving 12 bases between. Germline-derived CDR1 and CDR2 are DFQATT and SNEGSKA (reference sequence).

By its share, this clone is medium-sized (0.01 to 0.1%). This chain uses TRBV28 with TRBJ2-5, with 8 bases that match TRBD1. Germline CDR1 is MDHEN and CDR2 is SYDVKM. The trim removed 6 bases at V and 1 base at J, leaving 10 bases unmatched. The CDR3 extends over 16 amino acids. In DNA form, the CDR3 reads TGTGCCAGCAGACTCGCAGGGGGCATGGTCCAAGAGACCCAGTACTTC. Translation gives CASRLAGGMVQETQYF.